The clone carrying this T cell receptor beta chain was counted between two and nine times. This record belongs to a study of T-cell reconstitution after alpha-beta-depleted transplantation in children. Preparation of the TCRbeta library involved a method that used unique molecular identifiers. TCRdb re-analysed the PCR reads in MiXCR, keeping a single row per CDR3 protein. This sample has a few hundred thousand distinct CDR3 sequences, with 20% to 30% found just once. The source is a boy younger than two with Wiskott-Aldrich syndrome, due to receive a stem cell transplant. Sequencing used PBMCs, obtained before TCRalphabeta/CD19-depleted stem cell transplant.

The CDR3 region has the DNA TGCGCCAGCAGCCCGCTTACACAGGGGAACACTGAAGCTTTCTTT. It encodes CASSPLTQGNTEAFF. The chain has TRBV5-1 and TRBJ1-1, with a weak D call TRBD1 (6 bases). Germline CDR1 and CDR2: SGHRS and YFSETQ. The V and J ends lost 4 bases and 1 base respectively, with 14 bases between them. The CDR3 contains 15 residues.